The present T cell receptor beta chain was sequenced within a study of graft-versus-host responses after intestinal transplantation (dated by TCRdb to the early 2020s). In terms of the full investigation: The transplants that recipients got were multivisceral, liver-intestinal, or isolated intestinal. All recipients received anti-thymocyte globulin induction followed by maintenance tacrolimus and steroids for around three years. Graft-versus-host and host-versus-graft alloreactive T cell clones were tracked in the graft, circulation and bone marrow after intestinal transplantation using bulk TCR-beta CDR3 sequencing. To identify alloreactive clones, pre-transplant mixed lymphocyte reaction products were sequenced and compared with unstimulated pre-transplant donor and recipient T cells. Of the 20 to 30 intestinal transplant recipients enrolled in the cohort, one of whom was a retransplant, a few patients without pretransplant specimens were excluded. A peak of at least 4% donor T cells among recipient peripheral blood mononuclear cells was the definition used for donor T cell macrochimerism. Rather than going through the commercial service, samples from a few later patients were sequenced in-house on an Illumina MiSeq and processed with MiXCR. General conclusions and limits of the study: The conclusions were limited by the relatively low number and heterogeneity of the intestinal transplant patients. GvH clones were detected in recipient bone marrow, and some appeared earlier in ileal mucosa or blood, consistent with an intestinal mucosal origin. High GvH to HvG T cell clonal ratios were observed in the allografts of patients with donor T cell macrochimerism. Peak levels of circulating GvH clones were associated with declines in HvG clones early after transplant.

Libraries were constructed by the immunoSEQ multiplex PCR assay. For most patients, genomic DNA was isolated with the Qiagen DNeasy Blood and Tissue Kit and shipped frozen to Adaptive Biotechnologies for TCR sequencing. Adaptive Biotechnologies carried out high-throughput TCR-beta CDR3 sequencing of genomic DNA for most patients. Per the source publication's procedure: TCR sequencing data were retrieved from Adaptive's ImmunoSEQ software for some 19 patients, whereas a few other patients were processed with MiXCR and VDJtools. To correct CD4 versus CD8 sorting errors, any sequence found in both subsets at a frequency ratio below 5:1 was removed. CDR3 nucleotide sequences shared between donor and recipient were removed because their origin could not be assigned. To be classed as alloreactive, a clone needed at least 2-fold expansion over unstimulated cells and a minimum CFSE-low frequency of 0.002% (template counts) or 0.001% (read counts). A clone was considered mappable if detected in the sequenced pre-transplant spleen, lymph node, or MLR CFSE-low populations of the donor or recipient. Cumulative frequency of alloreactive clones was calculated as a percentage of all sequences weighted by copy number. TCRdb stores this immuneACCESS table with in-frame sequences only. Part of the clones is absent; in the studies checked, under half of the shortfall reflects unresolved V genes, and no reason is known for the rest. V, J and clone size reflect that table, while D and trimming were determined from the DNA. The sample table contains 17,000 or so clones; only one count was recorded for under 45% of them. Roughly 4% of the sample rests with the top ten.

For CDR1 and CDR2, the germline V gene lists MGHRA and YSYEKL. V is cut back by 4 bases and J by 3 bases, with 4 bases in the junction unmatched. Counted from cysteine to phenylalanine, this CDR3 has 14 amino acids. The kept DNA is CDR3 alone, 42 bases in frame from the first base. Remarks on this clone: Per-base qualities were not stored, and no clone one base away is much larger.

What the time point label conveys for this sample: cells obtained before transplantation from donor or recipient. In mixed lymphocyte reactions, around 200,000 CFSE-labeled pre-transplant responders were plated with around 200,000 irradiated violet-dye-labeled stimulators and cultured for 5 to 6 days. After the mixed lymphocyte reaction, proliferating CD3+CD4+CFSE-low and CD3+CD8+CFSE-low responder cells were FACS-sorted on a BD Influx sorter. The chain links TRBV4-1 with TRBJ2-7, with 9 junctional bases fitting TRBD1. This sequence was found in a human patient who received an intestinal transplant. Sample: alloreactive CD8+ T cells from a mixed lymphocyte reaction culture, taken before intestinal transplant. The label giving this sample's cell subset or site can be read as: CFSE-low proliferating T cells sorted from approximately 6-day pre-transplant mixed lymphocyte reaction (GvH or HvG direction). The nucleotide sequence reads TGCGCCAGCAGCCCGGGACAGGGCAACTACGAGCAGTACTTC. Its protein product is CASSPGQGNYEQYF.